The rows below give T cell receptor beta chains drawn from one sample of a study of CD8 T cells in Susac syndrome. One entry per CDR3 protein results from TCRdb running MiXCR on the immunoSEQ multiplex PCR reads. The sample yields 330,000 or so distinct CDR3 sequences, 75% to 85% seen once. Material: CD8+ T cells from PBMCs. Receptor source: a human donor with multiple sclerosis. Each CDR3 is given with its conserved first and last residue. The order of the fields is CDR3 protein, CDR3 DNA, J gene, clone size, D gene, V gene. A D gene is named only where the DNA matches it firmly. Some rows mark clone size as missing; the rest say once, few, many or name a class of expanded clone.

CASSSLGQALYEQYF TGCGCCAGCAGCTCCCTCGGACAGGCCCTCTACGAGCAGTACTTC TRBJ2-7 once TRBD1 TRBV5-1
CASSLDGRETQYF TGTGCCAGCAGCTTGGATGGGAGGGAGACCCAGTACTTC TRBJ2-5 - - TRBV5-6
CASSPPPEFGSSYNEQFF TGTGCCAGCAGTCCGCCCCCGGAGTTCGGGAGCTCCTACAATGAGCAGTTCTTC TRBJ2-1 - - TRBV28
CASSLRRMTAEAFF TGTGCCAGCAGCTTGAGGAGGATGACGGCTGAAGCTTTCTTT TRBJ1-1 - - TRBV5-5
CASSPSGREYEQYF TGTGCCAGCAGCCCGAGCGGGAGGGAATACGAGCAGTACTTC TRBJ2-7 - TRBD2 TRBV7-9
CASGLRGQGINIQYF TGTGCCAGCGGCTTAAGGGGACAGGGGATAAACATTCAGTACTTC TRBJ2-4 - TRBD1 TRBV13
CASSMRTGRHEQYF TGTGCCAGTAGTATGAGGACGGGGCGGCACGAGCAGTACTTC TRBJ2-7 once - TRBV19
CASSIASGEAFF TGTGCCAGTAGTATAGCCTCCGGGGAAGCTTTCTTT TRBJ1-1 - - TRBV19
CASSMGQDRGLTEAFF TGTGCCAGCAGCATGGGCCAGGACAGGGGTTTAACTGAAGCTTTCTTT TRBJ1-1 - TRBD1 TRBV11-2
CASRRPGTNYGYTF TGTGCCAGCAGGCGACCGGGGACCAACTATGGCTACACCTTC TRBJ1-2 few - TRBV6-2/TRBV6-3
CASRQGQGMNTEAFF TGTGCCAGTAGACAGGGACAGGGGATGAACACTGAAGCTTTCTTT TRBJ1-1 - TRBD1 TRBV19
CASSLGQGTINEKLFF TGTGCCAGCAGTTTGGGGCAGGGGACTATTAATGAAAAACTGTTTTTT TRBJ1-4 - - TRBV12-3/TRBV12-4
CASTPRGSPYEQYF TGTGCCAGTACCCCCCGGGGTTCACCCTACGAGCAGTACTTC TRBJ2-7 once - TRBV19
CASSEGQSGMDTQYF TGTGCCAGCAGCGAAGGACAGAGCGGGATGGATACGCAGTATTTT TRBJ2-3 - - TRBV12-3/TRBV12-4
CASTGQGAFLAAYTESYNEQFF TGTGCCAGCACTGGACAGGGGGCATTTCTAGCGGCCTATACCGAGTCCTACAATGAGCAGTTCTTC TRBJ2-1 - TRBD1 TRBV6-1
CASRGRSYEQYF TGTGCCAGCCGAGGGAGGTCATACGAGCAGTACTTC TRBJ2-7 - - TRBV27
CASSETGGNTEAFF TGTGCCAGCAGTGAGACAGGGGGGAACACTGAAGCTTTCTTT TRBJ1-1 - TRBD1 TRBV6-4
CATTGSPSGNEQYF TGTGCCACAACGGGGTCCCCTAGCGGTAATGAGCAGTACTTC TRBJ2-7 - TRBD2 TRBV27
CATSDLLPGQGAEQFF TGTGCCACCAGTGATTTGCTCCCCGGACAGGGGGCTGAGCAGTTCTTC TRBJ2-1 - TRBD1 TRBV24-1
CASLLGGSNQPQHF TGTGCCAGCCTGCTCGGGGGTAGCAATCAGCCCCAGCATTTT TRBJ1-5 - - TRBV28
CAGRGPLDTIYF TGTGCCGGAAGAGGGCCGTTGGACACCATATATTTT TRBJ1-3 - - TRBV2